These T cell receptor beta chains were read from a single sample in a study of Ad26.COV2.S vaccination and SARS-CoV-2 variants. TCRdb keeps only in-frame clones here, not all; method: immunoSEQ multiplex PCR. Of about 320,000 clones listed, approximately 80% are singletons. The sample consisted of peripheral blood, taken in a trial of Ad26.COV2.S vaccine versus placebo. These receptors all stem from a person aged 18-65 years who received the Ad26.COV2.S COVID-19 vaccine or a placebo. Each CDR3 is given with its conserved first and last residue. The D gene is left open where the match is weak.

V	J	D	CDR3
TRBV6-5	TRBJ2-7	NA	CASSYSHGTYEQYF
TRBV6-2/TRBV6-3	TRBJ2-1	TRBD2	CASSTRTSGGRYNEQFF
TRBV6-1	TRBJ2-1	NA	CASSEARSGWRNEQFF
TRBV5-1	TRBJ1-1	TRBD1	CASSLLPGQGGTFF
TRBV7-6	TRBJ1-3	NA	CASSLMGPNSGNTIYF
TRBV9	TRBJ1-2	NA	CASSDQLWDIYGYTF
TRBV5-4	TRBJ2-1	TRBD2	CASSLRSGGAFNEQFF
TRBV29-1	TRBJ2-2	NA	CSVVGSTNTGELFF
TRBV3-1/TRBV3-2	TRBJ2-2	NA	CASSQYTTGELFF
TRBV19	TRBJ1-5	NA	CASKDSNQPQHF
TRBV28	TRBJ1-2	NA	CASSPPGRINYGYTF
TRBV19	TRBJ2-3	TRBD2	CASSIGAGGGTDTQYF
TRBV6-4	TRBJ1-6	TRBD1	CASSPGTGGGSPLHF
TRBV9	TRBJ2-1	NA	CASSKGTSGEQFF
TRBV7-4	TRBJ1-5	TRBD1	CASSLMSGQVDFSNQPQHF
TRBV7-9	TRBJ1-6	TRBD1	CASSPGQGLGPLHF
TRBV6-5	TRBJ1-4	NA	CASRSLLNEKLFF
TRBV20-1	TRBJ2-3	TRBD2	CSASSGGATDTQYF
TRBV27	TRBJ2-5	NA	CASSDDPKGTQYF
TRBV27	TRBJ2-1	TRBD1	CASSPWTGEVNEQFF
TRBV18	TRBJ1-6	NA	CASSPDRQALGGSPLHF
TRBV13	TRBJ1-1	NA	CASSLGLGSTEAFF
TRBV7-9	TRBJ1-3	TRBD1	CASSLSDRGYGNTIYF
TRBV7-2	TRBJ2-5	TRBD2	CASSLQGGGALETQYF
TRBV2	TRBJ2-7	TRBD2	CASRPQPGTSGGAYEQYF
TRBV5-1	TRBJ2-7	NA	CASSLTGQGSYEQYF
TRBV13	TRBJ2-6	NA	CASSPMTGNSGANVLTF
TRBV9	TRBJ1-2	TRBD1	CASSMTDRAAYGYTF
TRBV7-8	TRBJ2-1	NA	CASSFPVGGNEQFF
TRBV5-5	TRBJ1-2	NA	CASSPHIQGNSYGYTF
TRBV18	TRBJ2-1	TRBD1	CASSPEKLTGNEQFF
TRBV5-1	TRBJ2-7	NA	CASSLETVGLYEQYF
TRBV5-1	TRBJ1-2	TRBD1	CASSLGAGGDYGYTF
TRBV7-2	TRBJ2-1	TRBD2	CASSLGDGGGSYNEQFF
TRBV5-8	TRBJ2-5	NA	CASSSETQYF
TRBV5-1	TRBJ2-7	TRBD1	CASSLTGAEQYF
TRBV4-2	TRBJ1-1	NA	CASSQETTNTEAFF
TRBV14	TRBJ2-1	TRBD2	CASSRDDLAGGFYNEQFF
TRBV15	TRBJ1-5	TRBD1	CATSSPGQGAGQPQHF
TRBV1	TRBJ2-5	NA	CTSSQGPGGHETQYF
TRBV19	TRBJ2-3	NA	CASSKSPGAHDTQYF
TRBV28	TRBJ2-4	TRBD2	CASSPSGGVKNIQYF
TRBV4-1	TRBJ1-1	TRBD1	CASSPTGSSTEAFF
TRBV23-1	TRBJ2-7	TRBD1	CASSQGTGDPYEQYF
TRBV18	TRBJ1-2	NA	CASSPRPMDTPGGGYTF
TRBV6-5	TRBJ2-5	NA	CASYEQGAETQYF
TRBV27	TRBJ2-6	NA	CASSPYRNSGANVLTF
TRBV7-2	TRBJ2-2	NA	CASTHPRGGANTGELFF
TRBV5-1	TRBJ2-3	NA	CASSPPGGTPGNTQYF
TRBV2	TRBJ1-3	NA	CASRPSGTGNTIYF
TRBV27	TRBJ2-7	NA	CASSPGANSYEQYF
TRBV5-1	TRBJ1-2	TRBD1	CASSWDSLYGYTF
TRBV7-9	TRBJ2-1	TRBD1	CASNGRTGGRDEQFF
TRBV7-8	TRBJ1-2	TRBD1	CASSLGQGVLNYGYTF
TRBV7-6	TRBJ2-5	TRBD2	CASSPPLAGGETQYF
TRBV7-2	TRBJ2-1	TRBD1	CASSRTGNSYNEQFF
TRBV7-5	TRBJ1-3	NA	CARSPGGTGSGNTIYF